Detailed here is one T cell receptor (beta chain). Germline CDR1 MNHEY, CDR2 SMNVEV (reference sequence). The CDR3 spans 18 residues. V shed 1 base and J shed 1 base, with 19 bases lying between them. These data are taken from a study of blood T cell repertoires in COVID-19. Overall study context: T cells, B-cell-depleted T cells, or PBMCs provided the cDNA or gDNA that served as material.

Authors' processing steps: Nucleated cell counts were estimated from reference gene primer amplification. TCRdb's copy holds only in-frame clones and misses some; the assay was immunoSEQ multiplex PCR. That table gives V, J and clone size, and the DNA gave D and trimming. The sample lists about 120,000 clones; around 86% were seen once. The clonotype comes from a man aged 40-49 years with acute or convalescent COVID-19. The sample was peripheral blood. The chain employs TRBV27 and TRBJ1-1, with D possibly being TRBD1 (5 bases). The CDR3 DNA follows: TGTGCCAGCAGTTTATTGGGTTCAGGGAGGTTTGCGAACACTGAAGCTTTCTTT. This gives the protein CASSLLGSGRFANTEAFF.